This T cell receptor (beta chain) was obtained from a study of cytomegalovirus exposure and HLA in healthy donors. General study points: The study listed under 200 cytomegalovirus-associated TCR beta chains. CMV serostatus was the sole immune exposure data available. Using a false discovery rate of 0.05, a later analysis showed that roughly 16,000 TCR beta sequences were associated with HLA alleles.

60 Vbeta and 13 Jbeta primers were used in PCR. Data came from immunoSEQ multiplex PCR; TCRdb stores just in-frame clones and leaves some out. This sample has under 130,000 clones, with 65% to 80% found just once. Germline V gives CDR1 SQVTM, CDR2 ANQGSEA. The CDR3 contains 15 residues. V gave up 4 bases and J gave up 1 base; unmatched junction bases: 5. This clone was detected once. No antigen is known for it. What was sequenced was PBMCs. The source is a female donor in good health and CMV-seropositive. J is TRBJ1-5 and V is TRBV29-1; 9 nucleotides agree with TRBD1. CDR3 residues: CSVVEQGASNQPQHF. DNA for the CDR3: TGCAGCGTTGTGGAACAGGGGGCGAGCAATCAGCCCCAGCATTTT. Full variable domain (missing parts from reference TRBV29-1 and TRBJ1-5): SAVISQKPSRDICQRGTSLTIQCQVDSQVTMMFWYRQQPGQSLTLIATANQGSEATYESGFVIDKFPISRPNLTFSTLTVSNMSPEDSSIYLCSVVEQGASNQPQHFGDGTRLSIL.